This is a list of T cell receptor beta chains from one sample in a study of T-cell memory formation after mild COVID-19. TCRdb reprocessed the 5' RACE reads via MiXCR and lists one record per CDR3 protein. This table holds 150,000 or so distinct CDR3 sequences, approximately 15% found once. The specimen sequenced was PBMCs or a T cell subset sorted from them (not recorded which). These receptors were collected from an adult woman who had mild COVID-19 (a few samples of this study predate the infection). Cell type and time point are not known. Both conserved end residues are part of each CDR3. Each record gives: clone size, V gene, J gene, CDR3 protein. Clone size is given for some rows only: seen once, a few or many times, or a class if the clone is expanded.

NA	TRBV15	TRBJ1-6	CATSRDRRQEGSPLHF
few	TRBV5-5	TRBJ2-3	CASSLAQGRSTDTQYF
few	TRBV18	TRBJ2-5	CASSPPVEGNQETQYF
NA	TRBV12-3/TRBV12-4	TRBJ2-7	CASSSRGITYEQYF
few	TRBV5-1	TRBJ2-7	CASTSGSFSYEQYF
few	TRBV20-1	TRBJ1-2	CSAQPLGGYTF
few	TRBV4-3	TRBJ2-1	CASSRNPPTSSGEQFF
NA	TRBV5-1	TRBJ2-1	CASRQAQGTYNEQFF
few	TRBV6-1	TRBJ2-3	CASSEYWADTQYF
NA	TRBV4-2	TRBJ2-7	CASSLSGQGYEQYF
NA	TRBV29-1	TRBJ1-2	CSVERQGPQPDGYTF
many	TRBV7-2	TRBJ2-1	CASSLESLFGLAGGGSYNEQFF
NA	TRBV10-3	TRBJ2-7	CAISETGSRYEQYF
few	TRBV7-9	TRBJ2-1	CASSPAQGSSYNEQFF
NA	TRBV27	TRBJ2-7	CASSLSSRRKSSYEQYF
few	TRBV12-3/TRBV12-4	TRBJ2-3	CASRTSEPTDTQYF
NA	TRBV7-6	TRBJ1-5	CASIHYRAPGQGVYQPQHF
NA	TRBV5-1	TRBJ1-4	CASSLGPSTNEKLFF
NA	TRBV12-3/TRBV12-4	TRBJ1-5	CASSEGPNQPQHF
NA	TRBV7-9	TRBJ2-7	CALGQGYEQYF
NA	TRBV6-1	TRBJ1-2	CASSARGRGNYGYTF
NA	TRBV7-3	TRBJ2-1	CASSLIAGDYNEQFF